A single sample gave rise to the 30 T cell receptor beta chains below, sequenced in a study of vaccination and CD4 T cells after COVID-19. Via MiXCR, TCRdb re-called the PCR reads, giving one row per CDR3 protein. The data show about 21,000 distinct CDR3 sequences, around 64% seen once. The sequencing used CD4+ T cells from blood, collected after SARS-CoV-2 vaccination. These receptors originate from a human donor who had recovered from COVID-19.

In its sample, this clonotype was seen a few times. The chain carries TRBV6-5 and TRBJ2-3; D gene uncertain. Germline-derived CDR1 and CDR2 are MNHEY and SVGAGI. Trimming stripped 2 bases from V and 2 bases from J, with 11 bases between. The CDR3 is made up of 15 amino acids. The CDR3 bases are TGTGCCAGCAGTTACGGGGTGTTGGACACAGATACGCAGTATTTT. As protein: CASSYGVLDTDTQYF.

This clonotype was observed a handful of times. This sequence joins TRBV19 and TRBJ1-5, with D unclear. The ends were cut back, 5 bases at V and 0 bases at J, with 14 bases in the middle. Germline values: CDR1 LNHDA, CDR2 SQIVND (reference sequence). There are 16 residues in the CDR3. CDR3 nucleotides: TGTGCCAGTAGTTCTAGCCCGGACCTTAGCAATCAGCCCCAGCATTTT. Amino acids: CASSSSPDLSNQPQHF.

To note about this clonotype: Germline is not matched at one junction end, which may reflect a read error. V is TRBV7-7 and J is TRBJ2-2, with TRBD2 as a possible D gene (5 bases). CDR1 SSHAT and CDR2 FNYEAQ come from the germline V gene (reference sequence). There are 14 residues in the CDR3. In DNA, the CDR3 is TGTGCTAGCAGCCCTTCCACGGGAACCGGGGAGCTGTTTTTT. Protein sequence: CASSPSTGTGELFF.

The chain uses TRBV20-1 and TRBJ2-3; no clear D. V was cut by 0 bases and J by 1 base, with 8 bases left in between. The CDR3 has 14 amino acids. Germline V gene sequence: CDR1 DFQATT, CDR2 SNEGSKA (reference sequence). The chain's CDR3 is CSARDQTGTDTQYF. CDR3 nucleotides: TGCAGTGCTAGAGACCAGACCGGCACAGATACGCAGTATTTT.

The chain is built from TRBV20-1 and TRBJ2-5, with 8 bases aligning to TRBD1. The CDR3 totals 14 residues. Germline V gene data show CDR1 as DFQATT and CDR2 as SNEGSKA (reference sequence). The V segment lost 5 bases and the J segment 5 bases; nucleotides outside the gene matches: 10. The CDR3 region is CSAPDREGDETQYF. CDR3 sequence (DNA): TGCAGTGCTCCGGACAGGGAAGGGGACGAGACCCAGTACTTC.

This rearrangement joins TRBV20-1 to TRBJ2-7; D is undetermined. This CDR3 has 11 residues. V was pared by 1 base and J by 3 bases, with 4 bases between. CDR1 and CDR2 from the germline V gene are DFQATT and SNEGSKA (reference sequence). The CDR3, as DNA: TGCAGTGCTAGAGTAAACTACGAGCAGTACTTC. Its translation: CSARVNYEQYF.

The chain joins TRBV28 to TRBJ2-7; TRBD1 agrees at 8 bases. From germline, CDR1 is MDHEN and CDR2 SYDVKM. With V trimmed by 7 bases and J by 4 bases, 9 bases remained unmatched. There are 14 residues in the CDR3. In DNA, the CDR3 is TGTGCCAGCACCCGGACAGGGCTCTTTTACGAGCAGTACTTC. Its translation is CASTRTGLFYEQYF. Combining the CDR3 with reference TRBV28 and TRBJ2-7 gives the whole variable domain DVKVTQSSRYLVKRTGEKVFLECVQDMDHENMFWYRQDPGLGLRLIYFSYDVKMKEKGDIPEGYSVSREKKERFSLILESASTNQTSMYLCASTRTGLFYEQYFGPGTRLTVT.

In DNA, the CDR3 is TGTGCCAGCAGCTTGGCAGGGATCAACACTGAAGCTTTCTTT. This gives the protein CASSLAGINTEAFF. V is TRBV5-4 and J is TRBJ1-1; tentative D call: TRBD1 (5 bases). Trimming left V 0 bases short and J 2 bases short, with 8 bases between. This CDR3 contains 14 residues. Looked up from germline, CDR1 is SGHNT and CDR2 is YYREEE (reference sequence). Combining the CDR3 with reference TRBV5-4 and TRBJ1-1 gives the whole variable domain ETGVTQSPTHLIKTRGQQVTLRCSSQSGHNTVSWYQQALGQGPQFIFQYYREEENGRGNFPPRFSGLQFPNYSSELNVNALELDDSALYLCASSLAGINTEAFFGQGTRLTVV.

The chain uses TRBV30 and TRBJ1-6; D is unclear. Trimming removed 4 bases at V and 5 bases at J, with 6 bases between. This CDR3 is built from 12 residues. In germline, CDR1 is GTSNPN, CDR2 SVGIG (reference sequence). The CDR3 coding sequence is TGTGCCTGGACAGAACATAATTCACCCCTCCACTTT. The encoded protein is CAWTEHNSPLHF. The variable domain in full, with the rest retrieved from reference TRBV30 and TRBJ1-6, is SQTIHQWPATLVQPVGSPLSLECTVEGTSNPNLYWYRQAAGRGLQLLFYSVGIGQISSEVPQNLSASRPQDRQFILSSKKLLLSDSGFYLCAWTEHNSPLHFGNGTRLTVT.

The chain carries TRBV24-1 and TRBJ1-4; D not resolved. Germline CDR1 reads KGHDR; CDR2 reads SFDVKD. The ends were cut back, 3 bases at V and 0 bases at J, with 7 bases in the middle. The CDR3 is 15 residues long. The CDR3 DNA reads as TGTGCCACCAGTGATGCAGGAGCAACTAATGAAAAACTGTTTTTT. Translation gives CATSDAGATNEKLFF.

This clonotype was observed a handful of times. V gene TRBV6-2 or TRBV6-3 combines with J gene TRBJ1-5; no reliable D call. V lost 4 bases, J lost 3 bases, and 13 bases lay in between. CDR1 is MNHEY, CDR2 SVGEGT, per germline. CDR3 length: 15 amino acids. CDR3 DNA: TGTGCCAGCAGTTTTAACAGCCTCCTCAATCAGCCCCAGCATTTT. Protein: CASSFNSLLNQPQHF.

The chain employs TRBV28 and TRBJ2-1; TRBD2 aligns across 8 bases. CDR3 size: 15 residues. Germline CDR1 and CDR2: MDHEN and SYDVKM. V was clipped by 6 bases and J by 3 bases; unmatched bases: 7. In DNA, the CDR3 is TGTGCCAGCAGGCATCCGGGACTAGACTACAATGAGCAGTTCTTC. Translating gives CASRHPGLDYNEQFF.

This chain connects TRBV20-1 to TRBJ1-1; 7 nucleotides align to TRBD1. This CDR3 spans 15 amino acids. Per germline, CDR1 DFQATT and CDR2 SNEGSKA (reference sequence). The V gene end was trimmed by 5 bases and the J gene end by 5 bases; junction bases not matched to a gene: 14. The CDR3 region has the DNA TGCAGTGCTCCTAAACCGGGACAGCCGGGGACTGAAGCTTTCTTT. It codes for CSAPKPGQPGTEAFF.

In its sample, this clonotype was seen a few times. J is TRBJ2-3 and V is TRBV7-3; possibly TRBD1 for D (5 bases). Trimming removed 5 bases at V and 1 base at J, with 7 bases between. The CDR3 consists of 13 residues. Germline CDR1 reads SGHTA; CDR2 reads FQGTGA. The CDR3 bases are TGTGCCAGCAGCGAAGGGGGCACAGATACGCAGTATTTT. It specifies CASSEGGTDTQYF. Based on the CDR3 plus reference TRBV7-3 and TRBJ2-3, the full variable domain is GAGVSQTPSNKVTEKGKYVELRCDPISGHTALYWYRQSLGQGPEFLIYFQGTGAADDSGLPNDRFFAVRPEGSVSTLKIQRTERGDSAVYLCASSEGGTDTQYFGPGTRLTVL.

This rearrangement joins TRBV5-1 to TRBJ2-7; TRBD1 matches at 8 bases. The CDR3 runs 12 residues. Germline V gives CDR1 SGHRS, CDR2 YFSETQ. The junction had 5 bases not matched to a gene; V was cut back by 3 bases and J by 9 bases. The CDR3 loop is CASSYTGGGQYF. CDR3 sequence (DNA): TGCGCCAGCAGCTACACAGGGGGAGGGCAGTACTTC.

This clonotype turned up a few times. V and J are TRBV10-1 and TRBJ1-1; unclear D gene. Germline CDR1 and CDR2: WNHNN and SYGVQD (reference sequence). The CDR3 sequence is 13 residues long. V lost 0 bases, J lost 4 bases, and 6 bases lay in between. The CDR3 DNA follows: TGCGCCAGCAGTGAGTCAATTATCACTGAAGCTTTCTTT. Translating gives CASSESIITEAFF.

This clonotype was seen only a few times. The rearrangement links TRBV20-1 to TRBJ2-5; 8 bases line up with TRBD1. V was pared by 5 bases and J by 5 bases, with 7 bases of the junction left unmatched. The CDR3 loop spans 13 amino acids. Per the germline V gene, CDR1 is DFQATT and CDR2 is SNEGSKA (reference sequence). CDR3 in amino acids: CSAQQGALETQYF. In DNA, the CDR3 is TGCAGTGCTCAGCAGGGGGCATTGGAGACCCAGTACTTC.

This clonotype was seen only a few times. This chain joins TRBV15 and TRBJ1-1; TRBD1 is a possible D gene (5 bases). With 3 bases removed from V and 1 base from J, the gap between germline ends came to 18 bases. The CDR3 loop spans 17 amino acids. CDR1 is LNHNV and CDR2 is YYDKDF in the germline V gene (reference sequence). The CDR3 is CATSSSETYRSNTEAFF. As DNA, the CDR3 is TGTGCCACCAGCAGTTCCGAGACCTACAGGTCGAACACTGAAGCTTTCTTT.

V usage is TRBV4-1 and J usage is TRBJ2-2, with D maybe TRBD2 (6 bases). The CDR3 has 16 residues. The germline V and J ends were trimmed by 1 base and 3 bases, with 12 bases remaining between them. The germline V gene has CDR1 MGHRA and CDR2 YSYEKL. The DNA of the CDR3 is TGCGCCAGCAGCCAAGTAATCAGCGGGCACACCGGGGAGCTGTTTTTT. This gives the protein CASSQVISGHTGELFF.

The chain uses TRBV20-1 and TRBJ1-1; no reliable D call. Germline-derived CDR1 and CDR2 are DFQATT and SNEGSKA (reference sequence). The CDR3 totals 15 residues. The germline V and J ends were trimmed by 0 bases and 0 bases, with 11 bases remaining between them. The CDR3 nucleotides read TGCAGTGCTAGAGATCCAGACGGAATGAACACTGAAGCTTTCTTT. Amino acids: CSARDPDGMNTEAFF.

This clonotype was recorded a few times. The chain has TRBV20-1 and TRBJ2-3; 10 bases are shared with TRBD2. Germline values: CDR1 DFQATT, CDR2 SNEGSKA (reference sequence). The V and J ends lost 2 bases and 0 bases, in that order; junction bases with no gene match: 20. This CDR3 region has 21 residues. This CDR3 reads CSARPNQAGGPHSLSTDTQYF. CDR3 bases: TGCAGTGCTAGACCAAACCAAGCGGGAGGGCCCCATTCACTCAGCACAGATACGCAGTATTTT.

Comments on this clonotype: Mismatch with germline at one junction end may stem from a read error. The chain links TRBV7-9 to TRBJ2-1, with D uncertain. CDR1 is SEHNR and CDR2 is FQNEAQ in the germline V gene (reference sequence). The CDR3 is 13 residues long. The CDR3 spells CASSANGVGEQFF. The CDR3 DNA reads TGCGCCAGCAGCGCCAATGGGGTTGGGGAGCAGTTCTTC. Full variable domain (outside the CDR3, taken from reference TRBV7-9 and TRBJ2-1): DTGVSQNPRHKITKRGQNVTFRCDPISEHNRLYWYRQTLGQGPEFLTYFQNEAQLEKSRLLSDRFSAERPKGSFSTLEIQRTEQGDSAMYLCASSANGVGEQFFGPGTRLTVL.

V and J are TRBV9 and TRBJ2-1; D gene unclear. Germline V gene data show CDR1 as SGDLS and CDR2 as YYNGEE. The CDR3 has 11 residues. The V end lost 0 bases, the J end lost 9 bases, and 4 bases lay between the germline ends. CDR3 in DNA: TGTGCCAGCAGCGTAGCGGGTGAGCAGTTCTTC. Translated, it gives CASSVAGEQFF.

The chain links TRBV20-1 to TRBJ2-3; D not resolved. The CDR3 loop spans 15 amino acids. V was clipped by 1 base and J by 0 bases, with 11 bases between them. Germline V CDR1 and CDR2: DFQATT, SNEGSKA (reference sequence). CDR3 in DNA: TGCAGTGCTAGAGTCTTGGCCTCTAGCACAGATACGCAGTATTTT. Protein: CSARVLASSTDTQYF.

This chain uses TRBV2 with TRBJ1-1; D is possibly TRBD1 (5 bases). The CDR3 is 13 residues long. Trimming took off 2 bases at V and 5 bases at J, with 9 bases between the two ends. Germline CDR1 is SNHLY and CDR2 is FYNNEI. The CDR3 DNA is TGTGCCAGCAGTGAATGGGGGTCTACTGAAGCTTTCTTT. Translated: CASSEWGSTEAFF.

The CDR3 spells CATRKAGTGELFF. The CDR3 coding sequence is TGTGCCACCAGGAAAGCGGGCACCGGGGAGCTGTTTTTT. This chain connects TRBV24-1 to TRBJ2-2; TRBD2 might be the D (6 bases). The CDR3 is 13 amino acids. CDR1 KGHDR and CDR2 SFDVKD come from the germline V gene. V lost 7 bases and J lost 4, with 9 bases in between.

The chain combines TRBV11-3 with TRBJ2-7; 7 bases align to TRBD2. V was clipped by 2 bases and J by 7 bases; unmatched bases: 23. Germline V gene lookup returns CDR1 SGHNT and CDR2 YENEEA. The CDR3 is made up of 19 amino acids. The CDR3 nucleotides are TGTGCCAGCAGCTTATTTCATCGGACTCATAGCGGGCGTCGGCGGGAGCAGTACTTC. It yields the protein CASSLFHRTHSGRRREQYF.

CDR3 DNA sequence: TGCGCCAGCAGCAAGACAGGGCTTAATTCACCCCTCCACTTT. This gives the protein CASSKTGLNSPLHF. The chain is built from TRBV4-1 and TRBJ1-6; 7 nucleotides agree with TRBD1. The germline V gene has CDR1 MGHRA and CDR2 YSYEKL. The CDR3 length is 14 residues. The V segment lost 5 bases and the J segment 6 bases; nucleotides outside the gene matches: 4.

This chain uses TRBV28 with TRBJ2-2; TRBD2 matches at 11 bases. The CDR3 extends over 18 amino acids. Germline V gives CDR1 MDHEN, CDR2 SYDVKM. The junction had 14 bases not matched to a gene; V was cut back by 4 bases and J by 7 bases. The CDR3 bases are TGTGCCAGCAGTTCCCTAGCGGGAGGCTCGCATGTTCGCGGGGAGCTGTTTTTT. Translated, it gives CASSSLAGGSHVRGELFF.

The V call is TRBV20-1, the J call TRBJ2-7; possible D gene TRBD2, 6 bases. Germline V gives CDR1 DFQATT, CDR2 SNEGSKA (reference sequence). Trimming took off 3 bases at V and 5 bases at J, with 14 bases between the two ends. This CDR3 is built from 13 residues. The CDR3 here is CSARSGSPHEQYF. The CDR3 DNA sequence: TGCAGTGCTAGGTCCGGGAGCCCCCACGAGCAGTACTTC.